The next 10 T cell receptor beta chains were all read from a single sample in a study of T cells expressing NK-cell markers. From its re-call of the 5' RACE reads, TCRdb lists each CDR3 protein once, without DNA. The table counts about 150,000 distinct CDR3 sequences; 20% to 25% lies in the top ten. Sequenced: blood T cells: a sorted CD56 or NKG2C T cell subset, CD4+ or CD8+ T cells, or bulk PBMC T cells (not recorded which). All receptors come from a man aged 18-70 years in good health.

The chain's CDR3 is CASTRSGINSNQPQHF. This chain links TRBV19 with TRBJ1-5; checking the TCRdb D call of TRBD1 is not possible without DNA. The CDR3 runs to 16 residues. Germline-derived CDR1 and CDR2 are LNHDA and SQIVND (reference sequence).

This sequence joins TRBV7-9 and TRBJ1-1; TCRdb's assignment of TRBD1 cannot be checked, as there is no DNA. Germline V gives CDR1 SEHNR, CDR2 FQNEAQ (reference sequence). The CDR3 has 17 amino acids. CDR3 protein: CASSLPLDGSGGTEAFF.

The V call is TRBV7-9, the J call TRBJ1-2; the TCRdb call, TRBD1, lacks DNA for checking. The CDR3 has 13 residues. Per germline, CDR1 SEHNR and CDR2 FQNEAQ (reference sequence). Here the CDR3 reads CASNPGFDYGYTF.

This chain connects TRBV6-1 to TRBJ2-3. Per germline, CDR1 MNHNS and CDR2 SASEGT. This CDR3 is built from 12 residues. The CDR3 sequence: CASSEAVHTQYF.

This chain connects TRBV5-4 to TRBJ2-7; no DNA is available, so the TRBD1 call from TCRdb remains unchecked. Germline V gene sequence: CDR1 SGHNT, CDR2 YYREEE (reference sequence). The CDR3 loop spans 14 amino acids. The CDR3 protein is CASSSPQDSYEQYF.

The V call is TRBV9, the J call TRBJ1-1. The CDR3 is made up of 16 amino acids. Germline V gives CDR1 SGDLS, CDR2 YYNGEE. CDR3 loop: CASSVGPGGVITEAFF.

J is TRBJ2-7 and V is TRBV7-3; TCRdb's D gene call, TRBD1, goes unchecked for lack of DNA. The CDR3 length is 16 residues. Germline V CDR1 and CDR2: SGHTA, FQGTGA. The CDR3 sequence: CASSPTGGGSFYEQYF. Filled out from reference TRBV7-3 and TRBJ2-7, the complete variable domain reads GAGVSQTPSNKVTEKGKYVELRCDPISGHTALYWYRQSLGQGPEFLIYFQGTGAADDSGLPNDRFFAVRPEGSVSTLKIQRTERGDSAVYLCASSPTGGGSFYEQYFGPGTRLTVT.

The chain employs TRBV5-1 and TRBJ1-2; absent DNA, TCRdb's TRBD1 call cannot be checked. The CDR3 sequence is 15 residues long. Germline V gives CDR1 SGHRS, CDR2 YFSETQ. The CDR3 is CASSPTDRGNYGYTF.

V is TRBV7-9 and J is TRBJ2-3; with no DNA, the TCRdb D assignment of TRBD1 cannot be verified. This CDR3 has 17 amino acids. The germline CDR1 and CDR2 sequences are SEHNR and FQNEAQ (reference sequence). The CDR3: CASSLTVTGGRADTQYF.

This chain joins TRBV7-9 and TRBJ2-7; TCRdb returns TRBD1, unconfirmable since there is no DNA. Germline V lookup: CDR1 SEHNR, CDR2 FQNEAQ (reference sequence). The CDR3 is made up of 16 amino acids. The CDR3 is CASSPNRRAGWDEQYF.